The 32 T cell receptor beta chains below were found in one sample sequenced in a study of cytotoxic CD8 clonotypes in ibrutinib-treated CLL. Produced via immunoSEQ multiplex PCR; TCRdb's table is partial and in-frame only. The table has just over 200,000 clones, 60% to 80% seen once. Sequencing used PBMCs, obtained after 12 months of ibrutinib treatment. These receptors were taken from a human donor with chronic lymphocytic leukemia.

This sequence joins TRBV28 and TRBJ2-7; possibly TRBD1 for D (6 bases). The CDR3 consists of 14 residues. Trimming removed 8 bases from V and 5 bases from J, with 19 bases in between. Looked up from germline, CDR1 is MDHEN and CDR2 is SYDVKM. The CDR3 coding sequence is TGTGCCAGCCGCCGAGAGGGGGTTGGCCACGAGCAGTACTTC. It encodes CASRREGVGHEQYF. The variable domain in full, completed from reference TRBV28 and TRBJ2-7, reads DVKVTQSSRYLVKRTGEKVFLECVQDMDHENMFWYRQDPGLGLRLIYFSYDVKMKEKGDIPEGYSVSREKKERFSLILESASTNQTSMYLCASRREGVGHEQYFGPGTRLTVT.

This sequence joins TRBV27 and TRBJ2-1; the match to TRBD2 covers 14 bases. V lost 7 bases to trimming and J lost 10 bases; unmatched junction nucleotides: 9. CDR1 and CDR2 (germline): MNHEY, SMNVEV (reference sequence). The CDR3 has 15 amino acids. CDR3 amino acids: CASTDRLAGGREQFF. Written as DNA, the CDR3 is TGTGCCAGCACCGACCGACTAGCGGGAGGGAGGGAGCAGTTCTTC.

The chain has TRBV7-3 and TRBJ1-1; no clear D gene. The CDR3 contains 14 residues. The ends were cut back, 2 bases at V and 1 base at J, with 8 bases in the middle. Germline V gene lookup returns CDR1 SGHTA and CDR2 FQGTGA. The CDR3 spells CASSLVQKNTEAFF. The DNA for the CDR3 is TGTGCCAGCAGCTTAGTACAGAAGAACACTGAAGCTTTCTTT.

The genes are TRBV27 and TRBJ2-7; tentative D call: TRBD1 (5 bases). The CDR3 is made up of 14 amino acids. The V end was cut by 6 bases, the J end by 0 bases, with 12 bases between. Germline CDR1 is MNHEY and CDR2 is SMNVEV (reference sequence). For the CDR3, the DNA is TGTGCCAGCAGAAAGGGGTACACCTCCTACGAGCAGTACTTC. Protein product: CASRKGYTSYEQYF.

The rearrangement uses TRBV13 and TRBJ2-7, with D unclear. The ends were cut back, 2 bases at V and 5 bases at J, with 7 bases in the middle. CDR1 PRHDT and CDR2 FYEKMQ come from the germline V gene (reference sequence). There are 12 residues in the CDR3. The CDR3 sequence is CASSLLANEQYF. The DNA for the CDR3 is TGTGCCAGCAGCTTACTGGCGAACGAGCAGTACTTC.

This chain joins TRBV18 and TRBJ1-2; tentative D call: TRBD1 (5 bases). V was trimmed by 6 bases and J by 8 bases, leaving 16 bases between them. The CDR3 extends over 13 amino acids. CDR1 is KGHSH, CDR2 LQKENI, per germline. The chain's CDR3 is CASSPGPLWGYTF. CDR3 nucleotides: TGTGCCAGCTCTCCGGGACCCCTCTGGGGCTACACCTTC. The variable domain in full, completed from reference TRBV18 and TRBJ1-2, reads NAGVMQNPRHLVRRRGQEARLRCSPMKGHSHVYWYRQLPEEGLKFMVYLQKENIIDESGMPKERFSAEFPKEGPSILRIQQVVRGDSAAYFCASSPGPLWGYTFGSGTRLTVV.

The chain recombines TRBV15 with TRBJ2-3; no clear D gene. Germline V gene sequence: CDR1 LNHNV, CDR2 YYDKDF (reference sequence). This CDR3 has 16 amino acids. V lost 0 bases, J lost 1 base, and 11 bases lay in between. The CDR3 region has the DNA TGTGCCACCAGCAGAGAATGGCTCCGGGGCACAGATACGCAGTATTTT. Amino acid sequence: CATSREWLRGTDTQYF.

J is TRBJ2-7 and V is TRBV7-9; no clear D gene. This CDR3 has 13 residues. Trimming stripped 5 bases from V and 2 bases from J, with 10 bases between. Germline V gene lookup returns CDR1 SEHNR and CDR2 FQNEAQ (reference sequence). CDR3 DNA sequence: TGTGCCAGCAGCCCTCCTGGACCCTACGAGCAGTACTTC. Its translation: CASSPPGPYEQYF. The full variable domain, completed using reference TRBV7-9 and TRBJ2-7, is DTGVSQNPRHKITKRGQNVTFRCDPISEHNRLYWYRQTLGQGPEFLTYFQNEAQLEKSRLLSDRFSAERPKGSFSTLEIQRTEQGDSAMYLCASSPPGPYEQYFGPGTRLTVT.

The chain has TRBV6-6 and TRBJ2-3; no firm D call. This CDR3 has 12 residues. Germline CDR1 and CDR2: MNHNY and SVGAGI (reference sequence). Trimming shortened V by 4 bases and J by 6 bases, and 8 bases separated the two germline ends. CDR3 sequence (DNA): TGTGCCAGCAGTTTTCTGGGGGATACGCAGTATTTT. Translated, it gives CASSFLGDTQYF.

This clone has a handful of counts. This sequence joins TRBV5-4 and TRBJ1-3; no firm D call. Trimming removed 0 bases at V and 0 bases at J, with 7 bases between. The CDR3 extends over 15 amino acids. Germline CDR1 is SGHNT and CDR2 is YYREEE (reference sequence). CDR3 sequence (DNA): TGTGCCAGCAGCTTGGTAGGAGCCTCTGGAAACACCATATATTTT. This encodes CASSLVGASGNTIYF.

The chain couples TRBV6-5 to TRBJ1-2; D ambiguous. The CDR3 consists of 13 residues. V was shortened by 6 bases and J by 4 bases, with 12 bases between the two germline ends. In germline, CDR1 is MNHEY, CDR2 SVGAGI. The CDR3 DNA reads as TGTGCCAGCAGAGGCCCCAACGTCTATGGCTACACCTTC. The encoded protein is CASRGPNVYGYTF.

This sequence joins TRBV6-6 and TRBJ2-3; TRBD2 aligns across 8 bases. With V trimmed by 10 bases and J by 6 bases, 15 bases remained unmatched. CDR1 and CDR2 (germline): MNHNY, SVGAGI (reference sequence). CDR3 length: 15 amino acids. As DNA, the CDR3 is TGTGCCACCCTTCGGGGCGGGGGGTCCACGGATACGCAGTATTTT. This gives the protein CATLRGGGSTDTQYF.

The rearrangement links TRBV4-1 to TRBJ1-1; D is uncertain. The CDR3 spans 15 residues. CDR1 MGHRA and CDR2 YSYEKL come from the germline V gene. The V gene lost 0 bases and the J gene lost 0 bases, with 8 bases spanning the gap. The CDR3 coding sequence is TGCGCCAGCAGCCAAGAGGAGGGCATGAACACTGAAGCTTTCTTT. Protein: CASSQEEGMNTEAFF.

The genes are TRBV6-5 and TRBJ2-3; D call uncertain. Trimming removed 0 bases from V and 1 base from J, with 8 bases in between. This CDR3 comprises 15 residues. CDR1 is MNHEY, CDR2 SVGAGI, per germline. Here the CDR3 DNA reads TGTGCCAGCAGTTACTCGGTCGCGGGCACAGATACGCAGTATTTT. It codes for CASSYSVAGTDTQYF.

This clone came up a few times. The V and J genes are TRBV11-2 and TRBJ2-1, with 9 positions matching TRBD1. Germline V gene data show CDR1 as SGHAT and CDR2 as FQNNGV. Trimming removed 4 bases from V and 9 bases from J; junction bases left unmatched: 4. The CDR3 sequence is 13 residues long. This chain's CDR3 is CASSWTGAGEQFF. The DNA of the CDR3 is TGTGCCAGCAGCTGGACAGGGGCTGGTGAGCAGTTCTTC.

V and J are TRBV7-8 and TRBJ2-1, with TRBD1 as a possible D gene (6 bases). This CDR3 has 15 amino acids. Between the trimmed V and J ends, which lost 1 base and 3 bases, there was a span of 10 bases. CDR1 is SGHVS, CDR2 FQNEAQ, per germline. The DNA of the CDR3 is TGTGCCAGCAGCTTAGACAGCAGGGGCTACAATGAGCAGTTCTTC. Its protein product is CASSLDSRGYNEQFF.

The count of this clone is one. The V call is TRBV19, the J call TRBJ2-1, with TRBD1 matching 7 bases. Germline V gene sequence: CDR1 LNHDA, CDR2 SQIVND (reference sequence). The CDR3 is 14 amino acids. The trim removed 5 bases at V and 5 bases at J, leaving 6 bases unmatched. Here the CDR3 reads CASSAWDSNNEQFF. CDR3 in DNA: TGTGCCAGTAGTGCGTGGGACAGCAACAATGAGCAGTTCTTC.

The chain carries TRBV6-1 and TRBJ1-1; D ambiguous. The CDR3 has 13 residues. Germline values: CDR1 MNHNS, CDR2 SASEGT. V was clipped by 6 bases and J by 2 bases, with 10 bases between them. The CDR3 protein is CASRAGFNTEAFF. The CDR3 region has the DNA TGTGCCAGCAGGGCAGGATTTAACACTGAAGCTTTCTTT.

The chain carries TRBV6-5 and TRBJ2-7; 7 bases are shared with TRBD1. This CDR3 comprises 14 residues. In germline, CDR1 is MNHEY, CDR2 SVGAGI. Trimming cost V 4 bases and J 0 bases; bases outside gene matches: 3. CDR3 nucleotide sequence: TGTGCCAGCAGTTGGGACAGATACTCCTACGAGCAGTACTTC. This gives the protein CASSWDRYSYEQYF.

The V call is TRBV10-3, the J call TRBJ2-1; perhaps D is TRBD1 or TRBD2 (5 bases each). Trimming took off 6 bases at V and 0 bases at J, with 6 bases between the two ends. Per germline, CDR1 ENHRY and CDR2 SYGVKD. CDR3 length equals 13 residues. CDR3 protein: CAIRGVSYNEQFF. For the CDR3, the DNA is TGTGCCATCAGGGGGGTCTCCTACAATGAGCAGTTCTTC.

V and J are TRBV29-1 and TRBJ2-1; TRBD2 matches at 11 bases. In germline, CDR1 is SQVTM, CDR2 ANQGSEA. Trimming removed 6 bases from V and 9 bases from J; junction bases left unmatched: 10. There are 14 residues in the CDR3. The DNA for the CDR3 is TGCAGCGTCACCTATAGCGGGAGGGAACTTGAGCAGTTCTTC. This codes for CSVTYSGRELEQFF.

The chain carries TRBV23-1 and TRBJ1-2; no firm D call. TRBV23-1 is treated as an ORF (open reading frame) with a function not yet certain. The CDR3 runs 14 residues. Trimming took 0 bases from V and 3 from J, leaving 8 bases between them. CDR3 sequence reads: CASSQSGYDYGYTF. CDR3 nucleotides: TGCGCCAGCAGTCAATCAGGGTATGACTATGGCTACACCTTC.

The chain employs TRBV7-9 and TRBJ2-1, with D perhaps being TRBD1 or TRBD2 (5 bases each). The length of the CDR3 is 15 residues. Germline V gene data show CDR1 as SEHNR and CDR2 as FQNEAQ (reference sequence). V was clipped by 1 base and J by 6 bases, with 13 bases between them. The CDR3 bases are TGTGCCAGCAGCTTAGTCGCCGGGACGATCAATGAGCAGTTCTTC. It translates to CASSLVAGTINEQFF.

The chain links TRBV11-2 to TRBJ2-5; D unresolved. The ends were cut back, 2 bases at V and 5 bases at J, with 18 bases in the middle. In germline, CDR1 is SGHAT, CDR2 FQNNGV. The CDR3 sequence is 16 residues long. The CDR3 nucleotides are TGTGCCAGCAGCTTAAATGGCAACCTCCTCGGGGAGACCCAGTACTTC. Protein: CASSLNGNLLGETQYF.

V usage is TRBV9 and J usage is TRBJ2-3; TRBD1 matches at 7 bases. Per the germline V gene, CDR1 is SGDLS and CDR2 is YYNGEE. The J segment lost 2 bases and the V segment lost 4 bases, leaving 19 bases of the junction unmatched. The CDR3 is 19 amino acids. CDR3 loop: CASSSRSLRQGVDTDTQYF. CDR3 DNA: TGTGCCAGCAGCTCACGTTCCCTTCGACAGGGCGTGGACACAGATACGCAGTATTTT.

V usage is TRBV6-6 and J usage is TRBJ2-5; D tentatively reads TRBD1 or TRBD2 (5 bases each). Trimming left V 0 bases short and J 4 bases short, with 12 bases between. This CDR3 comprises 15 residues. In germline, CDR1 is MNHNY, CDR2 SVGAGI (reference sequence). This CDR3 reads CASSYSGRLGETQYF. In DNA, the CDR3 is TGTGCCAGCAGTTACTCGGGACGGCTAGGAGAGACCCAGTACTTC.

Points on this clone: Additional DNA sequences in this sample encode the identical CDR3. This chain links TRBV4-1 with TRBJ2-3; the D gene is possibly TRBD2 (6 bases). CDR1 MGHRA and CDR2 YSYEKL come from the germline V gene. Trimming stripped 4 bases from V and 5 bases from J, with 13 bases between. This CDR3 region has 14 residues. This chain's CDR3 is CASSPGTSGDTQYF. The DNA of the CDR3 is TGCGCCAGCAGCCCAGGGACTTCTGGAGATACGCAGTATTTT.

The chain uses TRBV5-6 and TRBJ2-3; D not resolved. Between the trimmed V and J ends, which lost 4 bases and 2 bases, there was a span of 2 bases. The CDR3 contains 11 residues. The germline CDR1 and CDR2 sequences are SGHDT and YYEEEE. The CDR3 region has the DNA TGTGCCAGCAGCACCACAGATACGCAGTATTTT. Translated, it gives CASSTTDTQYF.

The count of this clone is one. The rearrangement links TRBV10-3 to TRBJ1-2; D possibly corresponds to TRBD1 (6 bases). The ends were cut back, 0 bases at V and 4 bases at J, with 12 bases in the middle. The CDR3 loop spans 15 amino acids. Germline V gives CDR1 ENHRY, CDR2 SYGVKD. CDR3 sequence (DNA): TGTGCCATCAGTGAGTCCCAGGGGATGGGCTATGGCTACACCTTC. Translated, it gives CAISESQGMGYGYTF.

The chain joins TRBV9 to TRBJ2-1; D is perhaps TRBD1 (6 bases). V was shortened by 4 bases and J by 7 bases, with 18 bases between the two germline ends. The CDR3 covers 15 residues. CDR1 is SGDLS, CDR2 YYNGEE, per germline. CDR3 in DNA: TGTGCCAGCAGCCCCGTGACAGGACAGAAGAATGAGCAGTTCTTC. It yields the protein CASSPVTGQKNEQFF.

The chain carries TRBV4-1 and TRBJ2-3; 10 positions agree with TRBD1. Germline lookup yields CDR1 MGHRA and CDR2 YSYEKL. V dropped 1 base and J dropped 7; count of bases not matched to a gene: 8. This CDR3 comprises 16 residues. The CDR3 protein is CASSQGGQGIPNTQYF. The CDR3 DNA follows: TGCGCCAGCAGCCAAGGGGGACAGGGGATCCCTAATACGCAGTATTTT.

The chain employs TRBV25-1 and TRBJ2-7, with 7 bases identical to TRBD2. Trimming removed 3 bases from V and 4 bases from J; junction bases left unmatched: 3. Germline CDR1 and CDR2: MGHDK and SYGVNS. This CDR3 comprises 13 residues. This chain's CDR3 is CASSEGGGYEQYF. The DNA of the CDR3 is TGTGCCAGCAGTGAGGGGGGAGGGTACGAGCAGTACTTC.